A single sample is the source of the 12 T cell receptor beta chains below, sequenced in a study of T-cell reconstitution after alpha-beta-depleted transplantation in children (dated by TCRdb to the mid-2010s). The receptor library was made with PCR. Sequencing was carried out with an Illumina HiSeq 2500. Molecular barcoding was employed in the preparation of TCR libraries, with unique molecular identifiers being used to normalize TCRbeta repertoire quantification. The public reads were quality trimmed at Q25 with fastp and then assembled into clones with MiXCR by TCRdb, keeping productive beta chains. CDR3 protein sequences are deduplicated, and each keeps its most common genes and DNA. Counted in this sample were 250,000 to 300,000 distinct CDR3 sequences; about 9.4% of them appeared once. The ten largest make up around 7.5% of the sample. Reading the label with the study, this specimen's treatment or condition is: allogeneic hematopoietic cell transplantation with graft depleted of TCRalphabeta T cells and CD19 B cells.

This specimen was PBMCs, taken before TCRalphabeta/CD19-depleted stem cell transplant. The source of these receptors is a boy under two years old with acute myeloid leukemia, due to receive a stem cell transplant.

This chain connects TRBV5-1 to TRBJ1-1, with TRBD1 as a possible D gene (5 bases). The CDR3 length is 17 residues. CDR1 and CDR2 (germline): SGHRS, YFSETQ. Trimming removed 1 base at V and 4 bases at J, with 20 bases between. The CDR3 region is CASSLSDSRLRGTEAFF. CDR3 nucleotide sequence: TGCGCCAGCAGCTTGTCGGACTCAAGGTTAAGGGGCACTGAAGCTTTCTTT.

This clonotype was counted ten times or more. The chain joins TRBV6-1 to TRBJ2-1, with 9 bases identical to TRBD2. The CDR3 totals 15 residues. J lost 0 bases, V lost 4 bases, and 1 base had no gene match. CDR1 and CDR2 (germline): MNHNS, SASEGT. The CDR3 nucleotides are TGTGCCAGCAGTGTGACTAGCGGCTCCTACAATGAGCAGTTCTTC. It codes for CASSVTSGSYNEQFF.

V usage is TRBV19 and J usage is TRBJ2-3; D is undetermined. V lost 2 bases and J lost 1, with 4 bases in between. Germline V CDR1 and CDR2: LNHDA, SQIVND (reference sequence). The CDR3 contains 13 residues. The CDR3 region has the DNA TGTGCCAGTAGTATATCGCGCACAGATACGCAGTATTTT. This encodes CASSISRTDTQYF.

The chain combines TRBV29-1 with TRBJ1-4; TRBD1 is a possible D gene (5 bases). The CDR3 totals 13 residues. Between the trimmed V and J ends, which lost 5 bases and 2 bases, there was a span of 9 bases. Germline assignment: CDR1 SQVTM and CDR2 ANQGSEA. The CDR3 here is CSVLGGTNEKLFF. CDR3 coding DNA: TGCAGCGTTCTCGGGGGGACTAATGAAAAACTGTTTTTT.

This clonotype was seen ten or more times. This chain links TRBV7-2 with TRBJ2-7; D not certain. Germline V lookup: CDR1 SGHTA, CDR2 FQGNSA. This CDR3 has 13 residues. Trimming cost V 5 bases and J 5 bases, with 13 bases left between them. The CDR3 loop is CASSQDGYDEQYF. CDR3 nucleotides: TGTGCCAGCAGCCAGGACGGTTATGACGAGCAGTACTTC. Full variable domain (outside the CDR3, taken from reference TRBV7-2 and TRBJ2-7): GAGVSQSPSNKVTEKGKDVELRCDPISGHTALYWYRQSLGQGLEFLIYFQGNSAPDKSGLPSDRFSAERTGGSVSTLTIQRTQQEDSAVYLCASSQDGYDEQYFGPGTRLTVT.

This clonotype has a count of ten or more. This chain links TRBV20-1 with TRBJ2-5, with unresolved D. Germline loops: CDR1 DFQATT, CDR2 SNEGSKA (reference sequence). The CDR3 is 13 amino acids. The CDR3 loop is CRADSTFGETQYF. The DNA for the CDR3 is TGCAGGGCTGACTCAACGTTCGGTGAGACCCAGTACTTC.

J is TRBJ2-5 and V is TRBV7-9, with 8 positions matching TRBD2. The CDR3 contains 15 residues. CDR1 SEHNR and CDR2 FQNEAQ come from the germline V gene (reference sequence). The V and J ends lost 0 bases and 2 bases, in that order; junction bases with no gene match: 2. The CDR3 region has the DNA TGTGCCAGCAGCTTAGCGACGGGAGGGCAAGAGACCCAGTACTTC. Translation gives CASSLATGGQETQYF.

This clonotype appeared many times. The gene calls are TRBV29-1 and TRBJ2-1; 7 bases are a match to TRBD2. Germline CDR1 reads SQVTM; CDR2 reads ANQGSEA. This CDR3 comprises 15 residues. With V trimmed by 3 bases and J by 3 bases, 8 bases remained unmatched. CDR3 nucleotides: TGCAGCGTTGACGGAACTAGCGATCTCTACAATGAGCAGTTCTTC. Protein product: CSVDGTSDLYNEQFF.

The sample holds many counts of this clonotype. The chain has TRBV24-1 and TRBJ1-4; no definite D call. This CDR3 has 15 residues. Germline V gene data show CDR1 as KGHDR and CDR2 as SFDVKD. The V end was cut by 3 bases, the J end by 7 bases, with 14 bases between. For the CDR3, the DNA is TGTGCCACCAGTGATCCGCGGGCCTTCCCTGAAAAACTGTTTTTT. It encodes CATSDPRAFPEKLFF.

This clonotype was seen a handful of times. This chain joins TRBV9 and TRBJ2-1; tentatively, D is TRBD2 (6 bases). Germline V gives CDR1 SGDLS, CDR2 YYNGEE. V was trimmed by 2 bases and J by 4 bases, leaving 16 bases between them. This CDR3 has 16 residues. CDR3 DNA sequence: TGTGCCAGCAGCGTGAACCGGGAGCGGGTTTACAATGAGCAGTTCTTC. Translation gives CASSVNRERVYNEQFF.

This clonotype occurred a few times. Written as DNA, the CDR3 is TGTGCCAGCAGTCCGGTCGGAGGGCTCTACAATGAGCAGTTCTTC. It codes for CASSPVGGLYNEQFF. V is TRBV27 and J is TRBJ2-1; D might be TRBD2 (6 bases). V was clipped by 5 bases and J by 3 bases, with 14 bases between them. The CDR3 is 15 amino acids. Germline V gene data show CDR1 as MNHEY and CDR2 as SMNVEV (reference sequence).

The J gene is TRBJ1-2, the V gene TRBV20-1; 8 bases are a match to TRBD1. V lost 2 bases, J lost 2 bases, and 4 bases stayed unmatched. Germline-derived CDR1 and CDR2 are DFQATT and SNEGSKA (reference sequence). The CDR3 loop spans 14 amino acids. This CDR3 reads CSARPDRDNYGYTF. DNA for the CDR3: TGCAGTGCTAGACCGGACAGGGACAACTATGGCTACACCTTC.